A single sample gave rise to the 2 T cell receptor beta chains below, sequenced in a study of cytomegalovirus exposure and HLA in healthy donors. Primers included in the PCR were 60 Vbeta and 13 Jbeta primers. Only in-frame clones appear in the TCRdb table, and some are missing; sequencing was by immunoSEQ multiplex PCR. This repertoire shows roughly 130,000 clones, around 82% found once; its top ten account for 11%. Input material: PBMCs. Receptors originate from a male donor in good health and CMV-seropositive.

The genes are TRBV9 and TRBJ2-2, with a weak D call TRBD2 (6 bases). Germline V lookup: CDR1 SGDLS, CDR2 YYNGEE. CDR3 length: 15 amino acids. With 0 bases removed from V and 10 bases from J, the gap between germline ends came to 16 bases. The CDR3 nucleotides are TGTGCCAGCAGCGTAGAATGGGAGGCCGGGATGGAGCTGTTTTTT. This gives the protein CASSVEWEAGMELFF. Supplemented by reference TRBV9 and TRBJ2-2, the full variable domain reads DSGVTQTPKHLITATGQRVTLRCSPRSGDLSVYWYQQSLDQGLQFLIQYYNGEERAKGNILERFSAQQFPDLHSELNLSSLELGDSALYFCASSVEWEAGMELFFGEGSRLTVL.

V gene TRBV7-9 combines with J gene TRBJ2-3; 9 bases are shared with TRBD2. This CDR3 has 15 amino acids. V dropped 4 bases and J dropped 3; count of bases not matched to a gene: 5. From germline, CDR1 is SEHNR and CDR2 FQNEAQ (reference sequence). CDR3 residues: CASSSSAGGTDTQYF. CDR3 nucleotide sequence: TGTGCCAGCAGCTCCTCTGCGGGAGGGACAGATACGCAGTATTTT. The full variable domain, completed using reference TRBV7-9 and TRBJ2-3, is DTGVSQNPRHKITKRGQNVTFRCDPISEHNRLYWYRQTLGQGPEFLTYFQNEAQLEKSRLLSDRFSAERPKGSFSTLEIQRTEQGDSAMYLCASSSSAGGTDTQYFGPGTRLTVL.